The T cell receptor (beta chain) described here comes from a study of T cell responses to AZD1222 COVID-19 vaccine. Method: immunoSEQ multiplex PCR; TCRdb's copy keeps in-frame clones and lacks some. The sample includes approximately 77,000 clones, more than 85% seen only once; the top ten take roughly 4.7%. The CDR3 consists of 14 residues. With 6 bases removed from V and 2 bases from J, the gap between germline ends came to 11 bases. The germline V gene encodes CDR1 MDHEN and CDR2 SYDVKM. The specimen was peripheral blood, collected 28 days after the second AZD1222 dose. The chain links TRBV28 to TRBJ1-5; D not certain. This clonotype originated in an adult who received the AZD1222 COVID-19 vaccine. The CDR3: CASSPHLGNQPQHF. The CDR3 DNA sequence: TGTGCCAGCAGCCCCCACCTAGGCAATCAGCCCCAGCATTTT.